This T cell receptor beta chain is drawn from a study of T cell responses to AZD1222 COVID-19 vaccine (dated by TCRdb to the early 2020s). Some background on the complete study: AZD1222 recipients whose second dose came at about 4 weeks and those whose second dose came at about 12 weeks were combined into one group, since spike-specific TCR depth and breadth did not differ between the two schedules. A total of 230 or so trial participants underwent TCR sequencing, of whom roughly 210 received two doses of AZD1222 and about 25 received two doses of the MenACWY control vaccine. Trial participants were enrolled into age subgroups of 18-55, 56-69 and 70-plus years, which contained 148, 28 and 57 TCR-sequenced participants, respectively. Here is what the overall study found, with its caveats: After two AZD1222 doses, spike-specific TCR breadth and depth were significantly higher than at day 0 and than in MenACWY recipients. The vaccine-associated CD4 TCRs covered the entire spike protein, and the dominant responses fell in regions 160-218 and 743-854. Because no day 14 peak-response samples were available, the repertoires could be characterized only after the peak T cell response. Participants were mostly white British, with more females than males. The authors suggested clonal diversity may have been underestimated. Conclusions about previously exposed vaccinees are limited because only a handful of AZD1222 recipients were SARS-CoV-2 seropositive at baseline. Nearly half of unique spike-specific TCRs reportedly recognized epitopes outside regions mutated in the B.1.351 and B.1.1.7 variants. In the small 56-69-year group, the increase in depth fell short of significance, most likely because of low power.

The CDR3 regions of human TCRbeta chains were analyzed by immunosequencing. On the study's bioinformatics: TCRs in the repertoires were matched against a reference library of SARS-CoV-2-specific TCRs that had been generated with the MIRA antigen-specificity platform. Breadth meant the fraction of unique TCRs that were SARS-CoV-2-associated, whereas depth meant the fraction of total T cells that were SARS-CoV-2-associated. Each spike-specific TCR was assigned to its reactive spike region and to a CD4 or CD8 class using the MIRA data. Log10-transformed breadth and depth values were compared by one-way ANOVA with Sidak's multiple comparisons tests. Drawn from immuneACCESS, this table holds only the in-frame rearrangements with V and J called that TCRdb kept. Clones are partly lost; checked studies trace under half to an unresolved V gene and leave the rest unexplained. That table furnishes V, J and clone size, whereas the DNA furnished D and trimming. This sample lists approximately 160,000 clones; approximately 89% were detected once. In total, the top ten clones hold 4% to 5.5% of the sample.

To note about this clone: Its cognate antigen has yet to be identified. Qualities for individual bases were not recorded, and no much larger clone is one base off.

The intended sense of this specimen's time point label: baseline before first vaccination. Samples from vaccinated people were obtained from the UK trials COV001 and COV002, which included a single-blind randomized controlled phase 2/3 trial of AZD1222 (ChAdOx1 nCoV-19) in healthy adults. For TCRbeta chain sequencing, PBMC samples from trial participants were taken at day 0 and at day 28 after the second dose. The CDR3 runs 14 residues from the cysteine to the phenylalanine. Only the CDR3 region is kept as DNA, spanning 42 bases read in frame from base 1. V was cut back by 1 base and J by 2 bases, leaving a gap of 9 bases between them. CDR1 and CDR2, looked up from the germline V gene, are MNHNS and SASEGT.

Specimen: peripheral blood, collected on day 0 of AZD1222 vaccination. The receptor was derived from an adult in good health. The sequence is built from TRBV6-1 and TRBJ2-7; no D gene call is confident. This receptor has the CDR3 CASSEDTATYEQYF. The base sequence is TGTGCCAGCAGTGAAGACACTGCCACCTACGAGCAGTACTTC.